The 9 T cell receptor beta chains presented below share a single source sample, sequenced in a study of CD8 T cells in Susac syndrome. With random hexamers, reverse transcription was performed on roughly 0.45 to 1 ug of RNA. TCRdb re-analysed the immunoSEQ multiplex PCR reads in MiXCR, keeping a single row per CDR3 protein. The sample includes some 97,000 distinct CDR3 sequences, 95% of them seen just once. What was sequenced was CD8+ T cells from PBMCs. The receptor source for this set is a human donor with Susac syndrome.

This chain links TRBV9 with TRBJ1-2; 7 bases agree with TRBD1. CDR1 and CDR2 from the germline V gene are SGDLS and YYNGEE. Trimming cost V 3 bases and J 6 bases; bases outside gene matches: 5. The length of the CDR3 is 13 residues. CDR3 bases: TGTGCCAGCAGCGAGGGAGGGGGCCATGGCTACACCTTC. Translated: CASSEGGGHGYTF.

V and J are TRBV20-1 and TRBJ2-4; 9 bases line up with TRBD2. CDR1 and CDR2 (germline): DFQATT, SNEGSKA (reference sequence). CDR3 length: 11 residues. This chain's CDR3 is CSGGGRDIQYF. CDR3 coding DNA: TGCAGCGGTGGCGGGAGGGACATTCAGTACTTC.

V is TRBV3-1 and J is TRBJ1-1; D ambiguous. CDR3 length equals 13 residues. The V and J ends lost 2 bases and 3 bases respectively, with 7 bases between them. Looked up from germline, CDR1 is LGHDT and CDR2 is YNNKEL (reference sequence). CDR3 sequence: CASSQRRDTEAFF. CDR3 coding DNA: TGTGCCAGCAGCCAAAGGCGGGACACTGAAGCTTTCTTT.

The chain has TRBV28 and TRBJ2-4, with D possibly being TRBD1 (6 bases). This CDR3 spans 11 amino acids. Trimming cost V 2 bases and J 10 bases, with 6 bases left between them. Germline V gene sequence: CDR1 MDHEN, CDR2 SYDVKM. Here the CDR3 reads CASSLRGIQYF. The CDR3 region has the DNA TGTGCCAGCAGTTTAAGGGGGATTCAGTACTTC.

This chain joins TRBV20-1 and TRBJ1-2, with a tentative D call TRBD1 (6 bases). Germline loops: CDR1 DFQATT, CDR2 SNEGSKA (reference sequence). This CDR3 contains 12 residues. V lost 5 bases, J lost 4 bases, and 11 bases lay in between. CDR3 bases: TGCAGTGCTTTGGACAGCCCCTATGGCTACACCTTC. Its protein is CSALDSPYGYTF.

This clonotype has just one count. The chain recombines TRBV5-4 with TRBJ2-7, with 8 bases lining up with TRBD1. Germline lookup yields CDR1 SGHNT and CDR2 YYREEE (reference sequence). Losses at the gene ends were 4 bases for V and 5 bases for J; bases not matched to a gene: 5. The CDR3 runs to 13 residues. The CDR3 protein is CASSVDRVNEQYF. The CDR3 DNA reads TGTGCCAGCAGCGTGGACAGGGTGAACGAGCAGTACTTC.

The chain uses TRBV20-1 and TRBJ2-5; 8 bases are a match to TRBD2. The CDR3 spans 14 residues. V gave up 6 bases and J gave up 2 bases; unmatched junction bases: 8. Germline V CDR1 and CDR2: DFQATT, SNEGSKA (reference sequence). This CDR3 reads CSAMSSGYQETQYF. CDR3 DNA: TGCAGTGCCATGTCTAGCGGGTATCAAGAGACCCAGTACTTC.

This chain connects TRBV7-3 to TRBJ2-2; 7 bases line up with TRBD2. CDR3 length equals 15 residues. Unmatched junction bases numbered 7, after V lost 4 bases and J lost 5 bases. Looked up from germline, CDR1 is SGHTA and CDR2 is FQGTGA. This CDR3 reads CASSSRDYQTGELFF. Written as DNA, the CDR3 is TGTGCCAGCAGCTCACGGGACTACCAAACCGGGGAGCTGTTTTTT.

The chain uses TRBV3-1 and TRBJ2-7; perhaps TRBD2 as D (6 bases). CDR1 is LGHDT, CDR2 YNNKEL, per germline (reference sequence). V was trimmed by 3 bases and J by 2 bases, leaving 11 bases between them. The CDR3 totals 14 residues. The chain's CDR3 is CASSHRRGAYEQYF. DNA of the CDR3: TGTGCCAGCAGCCACCGCCGCGGGGCCTACGAGCAGTACTTC.